These 25 T cell receptor beta chains originate from one sample sequenced in a study of cytotoxic CD8 clonotypes in ibrutinib-treated CLL. Produced via immunoSEQ multiplex PCR; TCRdb's table is partial and in-frame only. Of 130,000 to 150,000 clones in the sample, around 90% were seen once. The sequences come from PBMCs, collected after 12 months of ibrutinib treatment. These receptors were taken from a human donor with chronic lymphocytic leukemia.

This clone occurred once. The J gene is TRBJ2-1, the V gene TRBV28, with 11 bases lining up with TRBD2. V lost 6 bases and J lost 6; bases outside the gene matches: 10. The germline CDR1 and CDR2 sequences are MDHEN and SYDVKM. The CDR3 has 16 residues. CDR3 DNA: TGTGCCAGCAGAACTAGCGGGAGCGCTATTAGCAATGAGCAGTTCTTC. This gives the protein CASRTSGSAISNEQFF.

The chain combines TRBV7-2 with TRBJ1-5; perhaps TRBD1 as D (5 bases). The germline V and J ends were trimmed by 3 bases and 4 bases, with 13 bases remaining between them. The CDR3 consists of 15 residues. Germline V gives CDR1 SGHTA, CDR2 FQGNSA. The CDR3 loop is CASSFIGAQNQPQHF. The CDR3 DNA follows: TGTGCCAGCAGCTTTATAGGGGCTCAGAATCAGCCCCAGCATTTT. Based on the CDR3 plus reference TRBV7-2 and TRBJ1-5, the full variable domain is GAGVSQSPSNKVTEKGKDVELRCDPISGHTALYWYRQSLGQGLEFLIYFQGNSAPDKSGLPSDRFSAERTGGSVSTLTIQRTQQEDSAVYLCASSFIGAQNQPQHFGDGTRLSIL.

The V call is TRBV5-1, the J call TRBJ2-1; D remains ambiguous. Trimming removed 5 bases from V and 4 bases from J, with 19 bases in between. From germline, CDR1 is SGHRS and CDR2 YFSETQ. This CDR3 is 16 amino acids long. The CDR3 is CASSYLEGSWYNEQFF. The CDR3 nucleotides are TGCGCCAGCAGTTATCTAGAAGGGTCATGGTACAATGAGCAGTTCTTC.

The V call is TRBV4-3, the J call TRBJ2-5; D perhaps matches TRBD2 (6 bases). Germline-derived CDR1 and CDR2 are LGHNA and YSLEER. V shed 10 bases and J shed 1 base, with 19 bases lying between them. The CDR3 spans 15 residues. CDR3 amino acids: CATSRVLALQETQYF. The CDR3 nucleotides read TGCGCCACCTCCCGGGTTCTAGCGCTCCAAGAGACCCAGTACTTC.

V and J are TRBV5-1 and TRBJ1-2, with TRBD1 as a possible D gene (5 bases). The CDR3 is 15 residues long. Germline CDR1 and CDR2: SGHRS and YFSETQ. Trimming removed 4 bases from V and 7 bases from J, with 20 bases in between. CDR3 nucleotides: TGCGCCAGCAGCGTAACCGGGACGGTGGTCGGTGGCTACACCTTC. Residues: CASSVTGTVVGGYTF. The whole variable domain, remainder taken from reference TRBV5-1 and TRBJ1-2, is KAGVTQTPRYLIKTRGQQVTLSCSPISGHRSVSWYQQTPGQGLQFLFEYFSETQRNKGNFPGRFSGRQFSNSRSEMNVSTLELGDSALYLCASSVTGTVVGGYTFGSGTRLTVV.

V is TRBV19 and J is TRBJ1-2; 7 nucleotides line up with TRBD1. This CDR3 has 15 residues. V gave up 7 bases and J gave up 6 bases; unmatched junction bases: 14. CDR1 LNHDA and CDR2 SQIVND come from the germline V gene (reference sequence). The CDR3, as DNA: TGTGCCAGTAAGGCCCAGACAGGGAGCGTCCATGGCTACACCTTC. Its translation is CASKAQTGSVHGYTF.

The CDR3 reads CASSLAHPKNTEAFF. For the CDR3, the DNA is TGTGCCAGCAGCTTGGCCCACCCTAAGAACACTGAAGCTTTCTTT. The V gene is TRBV5-8, the J gene TRBJ1-1; D gene ambiguous. Germline CDR1 SGHTS, CDR2 YDEGEE. CDR3 length: 15 residues. V gave up 0 bases and J gave up 1 base, with 10 bases separating them.

This clone was observed a single time. The CDR3 protein is CASTTTGSNTEAFF. The CDR3 DNA reads TGTGCCAGCACCACTACAGGGTCAAACACTGAAGCTTTCTTT. The chain joins TRBV28 to TRBJ1-1, with D perhaps TRBD1 (6 bases). Germline assignment: CDR1 MDHEN and CDR2 SYDVKM. This CDR3 comprises 14 residues. The V gene lost 7 bases and the J gene lost 2 bases, with 14 bases spanning the gap. The full variable domain, rest sourced from reference TRBV28 and TRBJ1-1, is DVKVTQSSRYLVKRTGEKVFLECVQDMDHENMFWYRQDPGLGLRLIYFSYDVKMKEKGDIPEGYSVSREKKERFSLILESASTNQTSMYLCASTTTGSNTEAFFGQGTRLTVV.

The chain joins TRBV28 to TRBJ1-2; D call uncertain. Deletions cut 6 bases from V and 7 bases from J, with 12 bases between. Germline values: CDR1 MDHEN, CDR2 SYDVKM. This CDR3 comprises 12 residues. The DNA of the CDR3 is TGTGCCAGCAGCCGGGTTTTGTTTGGCTACACCTTC. Its translation: CASSRVLFGYTF.

The table lists this clone with a count of one. The CDR3 DNA reads TGTGCCAGCAGCTTAGAGGGAGCAGGCTACGAGCAGTACTTC. This gives the protein CASSLEGAGYEQYF. The genes are TRBV11-2 and TRBJ2-7; possibly TRBD2 for D (5 bases). The CDR3 spans 14 residues. From germline, CDR1 is SGHAT and CDR2 FQNNGV. V gave up 0 bases and J gave up 3 bases, with 9 bases separating them. Combining the CDR3 with reference TRBV11-2 and TRBJ2-7 gives the whole variable domain EAGVAQSPRYKIIEKRQSVAFWCNPISGHATLYWYQQILGQGPKLLIQFQNNGVVDDSQLPKDRFSAERLKGVDSTLKIQPAKLEDSAVYLCASSLEGAGYEQYFGPGTRLTVT.

This rearrangement joins TRBV28 to TRBJ2-7; 7 nucleotides align to TRBD1. V dropped 6 bases and J dropped 5; count of bases not matched to a gene: 13. The germline V gene encodes CDR1 MDHEN and CDR2 SYDVKM. This CDR3 spans 15 amino acids. The CDR3 region has the DNA TGTGCCAGCAGCCAGGGGGACAGAAGTTCCCACGAGCAGTACTTC. Protein product: CASSQGDRSSHEQYF.

CDR3 residues: CASSQVLGRGGANVLTF. DNA of the CDR3: TGTGCCAGCAGCCAAGTTCTGGGGAGAGGTGGGGCCAACGTCCTGACTTTC. The gene calls are TRBV14 and TRBJ2-6, with a possible D match to TRBD2 (5 bases). V gave up 1 base and J gave up 3 bases, with 13 bases separating them. This CDR3 contains 17 residues. In germline, CDR1 is SGHDN, CDR2 FVKESK.

The CDR3 DNA reads as TGTGCCAGCAGTTTTATTTCGGCGGGAGAAGATACGCAGTATTTT. It is translated as CASSFISAGEDTQYF. The chain uses TRBV27 and TRBJ2-3; 7 bases fit TRBD2. Germline V gene lookup returns CDR1 MNHEY and CDR2 SMNVEV (reference sequence). This CDR3 comprises 15 residues. Trimming took 3 bases from V and 5 from J; bases not matched to a gene: 8.

V is TRBV19 and J is TRBJ1-2, with 9 positions matching TRBD1. The V gene end was trimmed by 6 bases and the J gene end by 2 bases; junction bases not matched to a gene: 4. The CDR3 contains 14 residues. From germline, CDR1 is LNHDA and CDR2 SQIVND (reference sequence). The CDR3 region is CASSGQGLNYGYTF. In nucleotides, the CDR3 is TGTGCCAGTAGCGGACAGGGGTTGAACTATGGCTACACCTTC.

The V and J genes are TRBV6-5 and TRBJ1-1, with D possibly matching TRBD1 (5 bases). CDR3 length equals 15 residues. The V end lost 2 bases, the J end lost 3 bases, and 13 bases lay between the germline ends. Germline V gives CDR1 MNHEY, CDR2 SVGAGI. CDR3 in amino acids: CASSYGWGADTEAFF. CDR3 bases: TGTGCCAGCAGTTACGGGTGGGGCGCGGACACTGAAGCTTTCTTT.

This chain joins TRBV28 and TRBJ1-5, with D perhaps TRBD1 (6 bases). The CDR3 has 15 residues. Trimming removed 3 bases from V and 5 bases from J, with 14 bases in between. Germline CDR1 is MDHEN and CDR2 is SYDVKM. CDR3 loop: CASSFPQGVYQPQHF. In DNA, the CDR3 is TGTGCCAGCAGTTTCCCACAGGGAGTGTATCAGCCCCAGCATTTT.

CDR3: CASGLSEAEQYF. The DNA of the CDR3 is TGTGCTAGTGGTTTGTCAGAAGCAGAGCAGTACTTC. The gene calls are TRBV12-5 and TRBJ2-7, with unresolved D. In germline, CDR1 is LGHNT, CDR2 FRNRAP. The CDR3 is 12 residues long. V lost 2 bases and J 7 bases, leaving 9 bases between the germline ends.

This CDR3 reads CASSRDQETQYF. The CDR3 nucleotides are TGTGCCAGCAGTAGGGATCAAGAGACCCAGTACTTC. The chain carries TRBV6-5 and TRBJ2-5; D is uncertain. The CDR3 is made up of 12 amino acids. The germline V and J ends were trimmed by 5 bases and 2 bases, with 6 bases remaining between them. Per the germline V gene, CDR1 is MNHEY and CDR2 is SVGAGI.

The CDR3 loop reads CASSTGTEAFF. Here the CDR3 DNA reads TGTGCCAGCAGTACCGGGACAGAAGCTTTCTTT. The chain couples TRBV11-2 to TRBJ1-1; possible D gene TRBD1, 6 bases. This CDR3 has 11 residues. V shed 6 bases and J shed 8 bases, with 10 bases lying between them. Germline-derived CDR1 and CDR2 are SGHAT and FQNNGV.

This clone was counted once. The CDR3 bases are TGCGCCGCCAGAGAACAGCTCGGGAACACCGGGGAGCTGTTTTTT. Amino acid sequence: CAAREQLGNTGELFF. V gene TRBV4-3 combines with J gene TRBJ2-2, with unresolved D. This CDR3 contains 15 residues. Trimming shortened V by 11 bases and J by 1 base, and 17 bases separated the two germline ends. The germline CDR1 and CDR2 sequences are LGHNA and YSLEER.

V and J are TRBV5-4 and TRBJ2-1; TRBD1 might be the D (6 bases). The CDR3 sequence is 15 residues long. Germline V CDR1 and CDR2: SGHNT, YYREEE (reference sequence). V lost 3 bases and J lost 10, with 20 bases in between. Here the CDR3 reads CASSSRLRTAQEQFF. CDR3 sequence (DNA): TGTGCCAGCAGCTCAAGATTAAGGACAGCCCAGGAGCAGTTCTTC.

This sequence joins TRBV7-2 and TRBJ1-5, with a possible D match to TRBD1 (6 bases). Germline-derived CDR1 and CDR2 are SGHTA and FQGNSA. The CDR3 contains 16 residues. V dropped 4 bases and J dropped 1 base, with 14 bases sitting between them. The DNA of the CDR3 is TGTGCCAGCAGCTCAGACCAGGGGCAAAGCAATCAGCCCCAGCATTTT. It encodes CASSSDQGQSNQPQHF.

As DNA, the CDR3 is TGTGCCAGCAGCCCACCAGGGATCGGTGAGCAGTTCTTC. This translates into CASSPPGIGEQFF. The rearrangement joins TRBV7-2 to TRBJ2-1; tentative D call: TRBD1 (5 bases). Germline CDR1 SGHTA, CDR2 FQGNSA. Trimming took 5 bases from V and 9 from J, leaving 14 bases between them. CDR3 length equals 13 residues.

The V and J genes are TRBV5-1 and TRBJ2-1; the match to TRBD1 covers 8 bases. The junction had 8 bases not matched to a gene; V was cut back by 4 bases and J by 8 bases. Germline V gives CDR1 SGHRS, CDR2 YFSETQ. This CDR3 contains 14 residues. The CDR3 loop reads CASSRTGFIDEQFF. The CDR3 nucleotides are TGCGCCAGCAGCCGGACAGGGTTCATCGATGAGCAGTTCTTC.

V usage is TRBV29-1 and J usage is TRBJ1-6; D gene unclear. Trimming took off 6 bases at V and 5 bases at J, with 11 bases between the two ends. The length of the CDR3 is 13 residues. Germline V gives CDR1 SQVTM, CDR2 ANQGSEA. As DNA, the CDR3 is TGCAGCGTGGGGTGGGAACATAATTCACCCCTCCACTTT. Its protein product is CSVGWEHNSPLHF.